This T cell receptor beta chain was observed in a study of shared clonotypes between healthy human individuals. On this clone itself: The antigen is unknown.

TCRdb's copy holds only in-frame clones and misses some; the assay was immunoSEQ multiplex PCR. The sample consists of about 2,500,000 clones, just over 90% of them appearing once. The CDR3 runs to 15 residues. Per the germline V gene, CDR1 is SGDLS and CDR2 is YYNGEE. V lost 2 bases and J lost 6, with 15 bases in between. General study findings and limits: Only blood samples were collected, and tissue repertoires likely differ. Estimated richness values were generally larger in naive subsets than in memory subsets. Though the depth was large, rarefaction showed that sorted-subset sequencing was incomplete.

The chain links TRBV9 to TRBJ2-1; a weak D match, TRBD2 (7 bases). The specimen was naive CD4+ T cells sorted from blood. Subset in this sample: CD45RA+ positively selected. The clonotype comes from a man in his late teens or twenties in good health. DNA for the CDR3: TGTGCCAGCAGCGTCGGGGGGCAGCCTGTCAATGAGCAGTTCTTC. This sequence encodes CASSVGGQPVNEQFF.